Presented here are 20 T cell receptor beta chains from one specimen sequenced in a study of long-term antiretroviral therapy in people with HIV. Version v3.0 of the immunoSEQ assay was performed at survey level. Clones were sequenced by immunoSEQ multiplex PCR, and TCRdb holds only the in-frame ones, with some missing. This table has under 30,000 clones, roughly 84% appearing once. The sample was unsorted PBMCs, taken 3 years after starting antiretroviral therapy. All receptors derive from a man aged 35 to 55 with HIV.

This chain joins TRBV7-3 and TRBJ1-2; TRBD1 aligns across 12 bases. Germline loops: CDR1 SGHTA, CDR2 FQGTGA. V dropped 0 bases and J dropped 6; count of bases not matched to a gene: 5. This CDR3 contains 16 residues. This chain's CDR3 is CASSLTGTGGEDGYTF. The CDR3 coding sequence is TGTGCCAGCAGCTTAACCGGGACAGGGGGCGAGGATGGCTACACCTTC.

V and J are TRBV5-1 and TRBJ2-3; TRBD2 aligns across 8 bases. Germline lookup yields CDR1 SGHRS and CDR2 YFSETQ. The V gene end was trimmed by 6 bases and the J gene end by 2 bases; junction bases not matched to a gene: 8. The CDR3 runs 15 residues. As DNA, the CDR3 is TGCGCCAGCACGCCTCGGGGGGGGCCCACAGATACGCAGTATTTT. It yields the protein CASTPRGGPTDTQYF.

In DNA, the CDR3 is TGCGCCAGCAGCCATAGGGGGACGGGAGTCTACGAGCAGTACTTC. Protein sequence: CASSHRGTGVYEQYF. The chain combines TRBV23-1 with TRBJ2-7, with D possibly called TRBD1 or TRBD2 (6 bases each). TRBV23-1 is reported as an ORF; its role is uncertain. Trimming pared 6 bases from V and 3 bases from J, leaving 18 bases between. This CDR3 region has 15 residues.

The chain links TRBV7-8 to TRBJ2-1; 10 bases are shared with TRBD2. The CDR3 is 16 residues long. CDR1 is SGHVS and CDR2 is FQNEAQ in the germline V gene. V shed 6 bases, J shed 0 bases, and the junction held 5 bases outside the gene matches. The CDR3 sequence: CASRVSGRTSYNEQFF. The CDR3 DNA follows: TGTGCCAGCAGGGTTAGCGGGAGGACCTCCTACAATGAGCAGTTCTTC.

The genes are TRBV6-5 and TRBJ2-6; D is undetermined. This CDR3 spans 14 amino acids. The germline CDR1 and CDR2 sequences are MNHEY and SVGAGI. V lost 8 bases and J lost 1, with 9 bases in between. The CDR3 nucleotides read TGTGCCAGCGGGATGATTTCTGGGGCCAACGTCCTGACTTTC. This encodes CASGMISGANVLTF.

The chain has TRBV7-9 and TRBJ2-1, with TRBD2 identical over 7 bases. Looked up from germline, CDR1 is SEHNR and CDR2 is FQNEAQ (reference sequence). V lost 5 bases, J lost 5 bases, and 9 bases stayed unmatched. The CDR3 runs 15 residues. This CDR3 reads CASSPRLAENNEQFF. The CDR3 bases are TGTGCCAGCAGCCCCCGGCTAGCGGAGAACAATGAGCAGTTCTTC.

The chain couples TRBV27 to TRBJ1-2; 7 positions agree with TRBD1. The CDR3 is 14 residues long. The germline gives CDR1 MNHEY, CDR2 SMNVEV (reference sequence). The trim removed 5 bases at V and 11 bases at J, leaving 14 bases unmatched. CDR3 DNA: TGTGCCAGCAGTCAAGACAGGGTGCGGGCTCCTTACACCTTC. Protein sequence: CASSQDRVRAPYTF.

The gene calls are TRBV28 and TRBJ2-7, with TRBD1 as a possible D gene (6 bases). V lost 6 bases, J lost 2 bases, and 14 bases lay in between. The CDR3 runs 14 residues. The germline V gene has CDR1 MDHEN and CDR2 SYDVKM. CDR3 in amino acids: CASRESTGTYEQYF. CDR3 nucleotides: TGTGCCAGCAGAGAATCGACAGGCACCTACGAGCAGTACTTC.

This chain connects TRBV7-9 to TRBJ1-4; no clear D gene. Trimming stripped 1 base from V and 5 bases from J, with 11 bases between. Germline V gene lookup returns CDR1 SEHNR and CDR2 FQNEAQ (reference sequence). The CDR3 extends over 15 amino acids. In DNA form, the CDR3 reads TGTGCCAGCAGCTTAGGTGGCAGGAAAAATGAAAAACTGTTTTTT. This codes for CASSLGGRKNEKLFF.

The gene calls are TRBV6-5 and TRBJ2-7; no definite D call. V was clipped by 2 bases and J by 7 bases, with 6 bases between them. The CDR3 has 11 residues. Germline V gene sequence: CDR1 MNHEY, CDR2 SVGAGI. The CDR3 nucleotides read TGTGCCAGCAGTTACGCGGAGGAGCAGTACTTC. This sequence encodes CASSYAEEQYF.

The chain uses TRBV5-4 and TRBJ2-1, with a weak D call TRBD1 (5 bases). The V end lost 2 bases, the J end lost 4 bases, and 13 bases lay between the germline ends. The CDR3 has 15 residues. CDR1 is SGHNT, CDR2 YYREEE, per germline (reference sequence). As DNA, the CDR3 is TGTGCCAGCAGCTTACAGGCGAGAGATTACAATGAGCAGTTCTTC. Translated: CASSLQARDYNEQFF.

V gene TRBV27 combines with J gene TRBJ2-3; D assignment may be TRBD1 or TRBD2 (6 bases each). Trimming took 4 bases from V and 2 from J, leaving 7 bases between them. CDR1 is MNHEY and CDR2 is SMNVEV in the germline V gene (reference sequence). The CDR3 is made up of 13 amino acids. In DNA form, the CDR3 reads TGTGCCAGCAGTTGGGGGGCCACAGATACGCAGTATTTT. Residues: CASSWGATDTQYF.

The rearrangement uses TRBV6-5 and TRBJ1-1; TRBD1 might be the D (6 bases). Germline lookup yields CDR1 MNHEY and CDR2 SVGAGI. This CDR3 has 14 amino acids. V was cut by 5 bases and J by 1 base, with 11 bases left in between. This chain's CDR3 is CASSMDSTNTEAFF. CDR3 coding DNA: TGTGCCAGCAGTATGGACAGTACGAACACTGAAGCTTTCTTT.

In this sample, this clone turned up once. The chain couples TRBV6-1 to TRBJ1-5; weak D call: TRBD1 (5 bases). From germline, CDR1 is MNHNS and CDR2 SASEGT. This CDR3 has 13 amino acids. Trimming cost V 6 bases and J 6 bases, with 12 bases left between them. DNA of the CDR3: TGTGCCAGCAGGCGGGGGGGGTTTCAGCCCCAGCATTTT. The encoded protein is CASRRGGFQPQHF.

This chain links TRBV2 with TRBJ2-1; 8 bases line up with TRBD2. CDR1 is SNHLY and CDR2 is FYNNEI in the germline V gene. V was pared by 4 bases and J by 4 bases, with 3 bases of the junction left unmatched. CDR3 size: 14 residues. The DNA of the CDR3 is TGTGCCAGCAGTGTACTAGCGGAATACAATGAGCAGTTCTTC. This encodes CASSVLAEYNEQFF.

The V gene is TRBV6-5, the J gene TRBJ1-1; the match to TRBD1 covers 8 bases. The germline CDR1 and CDR2 sequences are MNHEY and SVGAGI. J lost 8 bases, V lost 11 bases, and 19 bases had no gene match. The CDR3 sequence is 15 residues long. The CDR3 reads CACSPMDRALSEAFF. In nucleotides, the CDR3 is TGTGCCTGCTCCCCAATGGACAGGGCCCTTTCCGAAGCTTTCTTT.

This chain connects TRBV11-2 to TRBJ2-7, with D maybe TRBD2 (6 bases). The germline V gene has CDR1 SGHAT and CDR2 FQNNGV. The V end was cut by 5 bases, the J end by 6 bases, with 17 bases between. This CDR3 is 14 amino acids long. CDR3 bases: TGTGCCAGCAGCGCAAGCGCGGGGCCTGTCGAGCAGTACTTC. This encodes CASSASAGPVEQYF.

This clone appeared a few times. The chain combines TRBV2 with TRBJ2-7, with D possibly being TRBD1 (5 bases). This CDR3 is 15 amino acids long. Germline V gene lookup returns CDR1 SNHLY and CDR2 FYNNEI. Between the trimmed V and J ends, which lost 1 base and 3 bases, there was a span of 13 bases. The CDR3 reads CASSEGWGSLYEQYF. The CDR3 coding sequence is TGTGCCAGCAGTGAAGGCTGGGGCAGCCTCTACGAGCAGTACTTC.

The chain joins TRBV15 to TRBJ2-7, with 9 positions matching TRBD2. With V trimmed by 3 bases and J by 4 bases, 1 base remained unmatched. This CDR3 is built from 13 residues. The germline CDR1 and CDR2 sequences are LNHNV and YYDKDF (reference sequence). As DNA, the CDR3 is TGTGCCACCAGCAGGACTAGCGGTTACGAGCAGTACTTC. It translates to CATSRTSGYEQYF.

This rearrangement joins TRBV7-9 to TRBJ2-1; D is unresolved. Germline CDR1 reads SEHNR; CDR2 reads FQNEAQ (reference sequence). With 6 bases removed from V and 7 bases from J, the gap between germline ends came to 13 bases. The CDR3 is 13 amino acids. The CDR3 nucleotides read TGTGCCAGCAGGATAGGTAGATGGAATGAGCAGTTCTTC. As protein: CASRIGRWNEQFF. Complete variable domain (other parts from reference TRBV7-9 and TRBJ2-1): DTGVSQNPRHKITKRGQNVTFRCDPISEHNRLYWYRQTLGQGPEFLTYFQNEAQLEKSRLLSDRFSAERPKGSFSTLEIQRTEQGDSAMYLCASRIGRWNEQFFGPGTRLTVL.